The rows below give T cell receptor beta chains drawn from one sample of a study of blood T cell repertoires in COVID-19. TCRdb keeps only in-frame clones here, not all; method: immunoSEQ multiplex PCR. This sample has more than 300,000 clones, with 88% found just once. Sequencing was done on a sample of peripheral blood. The source of these receptors is a woman aged 65 to 85 with COVID-19, enrolled during active disease. Each CDR3 is given with its conserved first and last residue. The D gene is left open where the match is weak. Clone size is shown for a subset of rows, as once, few, many or a class of expanded clone.

clone size,J gene,D gene,V gene,CDR3 protein,CDR3 DNA
NA,TRBJ2-7,TRBD2,TRBV11-2,CASSSSSDGGASYEQYF,TGTGCCAGCAGCTCGTCTTCTGACGGGGGGGCGTCCTACGAGCAGTACTTC
NA,TRBJ2-7,TRBD2,TRBV3-1/TRBV3-2,CASSQASGLVKPYEQYF,TGTGCCAGCAGCCAAGCCTCGGGACTAGTAAAACCCTACGAGCAGTACTTC
once,TRBJ2-7,NA,TRBV6-5,CASSSGGPPYEQYF,TGTGCCAGCAGTTCCGGGGGTCCCCCCTACGAGCAGTACTTC
few,TRBJ2-7,NA,TRBV28,CASSFRGYSYEQYF,TGTGCCAGCAGTTTTCGGGGGTACTCCTACGAGCAGTACTTC
NA,TRBJ1-1,NA,TRBV6-4,CASSETGGNTEAFF,TGTGCCAGCAGTGAGACAGGAGGAAACACTGAAGCTTTCTTT
NA,TRBJ1-5,NA,TRBV3-1/TRBV3-2,CASTNTRSGDRNQPQHF,TGTGCCAGCACCAACACAAGATCGGGGGACCGAAATCAGCCCCAGCATTTT
NA,TRBJ1-1,NA,TRBV25-1,CASGEGTEAFF,TGTGCCAGCGGGGAGGGAACTGAAGCTTTCTTT
NA,TRBJ2-5,NA,TRBV9,CASSKHIGEGQETQYF,TGTGCCAGCTCAAAGCACATAGGGGAAGGACAAGAGACCCAGTACTTC
NA,TRBJ2-5,TRBD1,TRBV5-6,CASSLDRGRTETQYF,TGTGCCAGCAGCTTAGACAGGGGGCGGACGGAGACCCAGTACTTC
NA,TRBJ1-2,NA,TRBV6-2/TRBV6-3,CASSFWLRDIANYGYTF,TGTGCCAGCAGTTTTTGGCTCCGGGACATAGCTAACTATGGCTACACCTTC
NA,TRBJ2-4,NA,TRBV6-1,CASSEAGRTSKNIQYF,TGTGCCAGCAGTGAAGCAGGCAGGACTTCTAAAAACATTCAGTACTTC
NA,TRBJ1-2,NA,TRBV5-1,CASSLAGGPEDGYTF,TGCGCCAGCAGCTTGGCGGGGGGGCCGGAAGATGGCTACACCTTC
NA,TRBJ2-2,NA,TRBV25-1,CASSKRLGNTGELFF,TGTGCCAGCAGTAAAAGACTGGGGAACACCGGGGAGCTGTTTTTT
NA,TRBJ2-1,NA,TRBV7-2,CASSPAAQVQGEQFF,TGTGCCAGCAGCCCCGCCGCGCAGGTCCAAGGTGAGCAGTTCTTC
NA,TRBJ2-1,TRBD1,TRBV5-6,CASSPGTGAYNEQFF,TGTGCCAGCAGCCCCGGGACAGGGGCCTACAATGAGCAGTTCTTC
NA,TRBJ1-1,TRBD1,TRBV5-6,CASSFGGGLEAFF,TGTGCCAGCAGCTTCGGAGGGGGCCTCGAAGCTTTCTTT
NA,TRBJ2-7,NA,TRBV5-1,CASSLTSSYEQYF,TGCGCCAGCAGCTTGACGAGCTCCTACGAGCAGTACTTC
NA,TRBJ1-4,NA,TRBV5-5,CASSLRPGSADRRGEKLFF,TGTGCCAGCAGCTTGCGGCCAGGGTCGGCGGATAGACGTGGTGAAAAACTGTTTTTT
NA,TRBJ2-7,TRBD2,TRBV3-1/TRBV3-2,CASSQHGGEQYF,TGTGCCAGCAGCCAGCACGGGGGGGAGCAGTACTTC
NA,TRBJ1-2,NA,TRBV28,CASSFLGAAYGYTF,TGTGCCAGCAGTTTTTTGGGGGCGGCATATGGCTACACCTTC
NA,TRBJ1-2,NA,TRBV4-1,CASSQVGETDYGYTF,TGCGCCAGCAGCCAGGTTGGGGAGACCGATTATGGCTACACCTTC
NA,TRBJ1-1,NA,TRBV7-8,CASSLTDSNTEAFF,TGTGCCAGCAGCTTAACGGACAGTAACACTGAAGCTTTCTTT
NA,TRBJ2-7,NA,TRBV2,CASSVYREISYEQYF,TGTGCCAGCAGCGTCTACAGGGAAATCTCCTACGAGCAGTACTTC